This T cell receptor (beta chain) is from a study of cytomegalovirus exposure and HLA in healthy donors. With 6 bases removed from V and 4 bases from J, the gap between germline ends came to 7 bases. CDR1 and CDR2 from the germline V gene are MNHEY and SVGAGI. The CDR3 extends over 12 amino acids. The PCR used 60 Vbeta and 13 Jbeta primers. Repertoires were generated with immunoSEQ multiplex PCR, while TCRdb's copy carries only in-frame clones and drops some. Here the sample spans about 120,000 clones, 60% to 85% being singletons. The V and J genes are TRBV6-5 and TRBJ2-1; no firm D call. The source is a man in his thirties or forties in good health and CMV-seronegative. The sequenced sample was PBMCs. The CDR3 DNA reads as TGTGCCAGCAGGACTTCTTACAATGAGCAGTTCTTC. As protein: CASRTSYNEQFF.